Each of the 9 T cell receptor beta chains below was sequenced from the same sample in a study of blood T cell repertoires in COVID-19. Measured with immunoSEQ multiplex PCR; TCRdb has only the in-frame clones, and not every one. The sample contains tens of thousands of clones, over 85% of which appear only once. The sample comprised peripheral blood. Source of these receptors: a man in his 60s with acute or convalescent COVID-19.

V and J are TRBV7-2 and TRBJ1-6; 8 bases are shared with TRBD1. Trimming removed 5 bases from V and 9 bases from J; junction bases left unmatched: 6. This CDR3 is built from 14 residues. The germline gives CDR1 SGHTA, CDR2 FQGNSA. The CDR3 protein is CASSPRDRSSPLHF. The DNA of the CDR3 is TGTGCCAGCAGCCCCAGGGACAGGTCTTCACCCCTCCACTTT.

The chain employs TRBV7-9 and TRBJ1-2; D remains ambiguous. CDR1 SEHNR and CDR2 FQNEAQ come from the germline V gene (reference sequence). The CDR3 is 12 amino acids. Trimming took off 2 bases at V and 7 bases at J, with 8 bases between the two ends. Written as DNA, the CDR3 is TGTGCCAGCAGCTTAACTACGGTTGGCTACACCTTC. It codes for CASSLTTVGYTF.

The rearrangement uses TRBV4-1 and TRBJ2-3; 11 bases match TRBD1. CDR1 is MGHRA and CDR2 is YSYEKL in the germline V gene. The CDR3 loop spans 17 amino acids. Trimming took 0 bases from V and 5 from J; bases not matched to a gene: 7. CDR3 nucleotide sequence: TGCGCCAGCAGCCAAGATGAACTGGGACAGGGGGAAGATACGCAGTATTTT. Translating it yields CASSQDELGQGEDTQYF.

This clone was picked up one time. This sequence joins TRBV2 and TRBJ1-2, with D possibly matching TRBD1 (6 bases). Germline V gene data show CDR1 as SNHLY and CDR2 as FYNNEI. V lost 3 bases and J lost 0, with 14 bases in between. This CDR3 has 16 residues. CDR3 DNA sequence: TGTGCCAGCAGTGACAGGACAGCTACTGCTAACTATGGCTACACCTTC. Translation gives CASSDRTATANYGYTF.

V usage is TRBV3-1 (or the pseudogene TRBV3-2) and J usage is TRBJ1-3; D is ambiguous. Germline CDR1 LGHDT, CDR2 YNNKEL (reference sequence). CDR3 length equals 14 residues. V shed 1 base and J shed 0 bases, with 4 bases lying between them. CDR3 DNA: TGTGCCAGCAGCCAAGCCGTCTCTGGAAACACCATATATTTT. Protein: CASSQAVSGNTIYF.

The rearrangement joins TRBV6-5 to TRBJ1-1, with D tentatively TRBD1 (6 bases). Trimming left V 7 bases short and J 0 bases short, with 12 bases between. Looked up from germline, CDR1 is MNHEY and CDR2 is SVGAGI. The CDR3 spans 14 residues. CDR3 protein: CASTADSLNTEAFF. In DNA form, the CDR3 reads TGTGCCAGCACCGCGGACAGCCTGAACACTGAAGCTTTCTTT.

The rearrangement joins TRBV10-3 to TRBJ1-5, with 7 nucleotides matching TRBD1. The CDR3 has 17 residues. The trim removed 2 bases at V and 0 bases at J, leaving 7 bases unmatched. Per the germline V gene, CDR1 is ENHRY and CDR2 is SYGVKD. CDR3: CAISEQGGPYSNQPQHF. DNA of the CDR3: TGTGCCATCAGTGAGCAGGGGGGCCCGTATAGCAATCAGCCCCAGCATTTT.

This clone appeared once. This sequence joins TRBV19 and TRBJ2-7, with 7 nucleotides matching TRBD2. Looked up from germline, CDR1 is LNHDA and CDR2 is SQIVND (reference sequence). V shed 7 bases and J 0 bases; nucleotides not matched to a gene: 9. The CDR3 covers 15 residues. The CDR3 reads CASTLSTGGSYEQYF. CDR3 DNA sequence: TGTGCCAGTACCCTATCGACGGGGGGCTCCTACGAGCAGTACTTC.

This chain connects TRBV30 to TRBJ2-2; D is ambiguous. V was cut by 1 base and J by 11 bases, with 8 bases left in between. Germline V gene lookup returns CDR1 GTSNPN and CDR2 SVGIG (reference sequence). The CDR3 has 11 amino acids. CDR3 amino acids: CAWSASLELFF. The CDR3 nucleotides are TGTGCCTGGAGTGCCTCGCTAGAGCTGTTTTTT.